Listed below are T cell receptor beta chains from one sample, sequenced in a study of OX40 agonist ivuxolimab in advanced cancers. This table comes from immunoSEQ multiplex PCR, and its TCRdb copy is limited to in-frame clones, with some not included. This table holds about 150,000 clones, around 94% found once. The material was CD4+ or CD8+ T cells sorted from blood, obtained in a trial of the OX40 agonist ivuxolimab. The receptors derive from an adult with an advanced solid tumor such as melanoma, head and neck, liver or kidney cancer. The CDR3 runs from the conserved cysteine through the conserved F or W. Fields, in order: D gene, V gene, J gene, CDR3 DNA, CDR3 protein. The D gene is left open where the match is weak.

D: -; V: TRBV6-1; J: TRBJ1-5; DNA: TGTGCCACCAGACCTCAGGGTGCGAGCAATCAGCCCCAGCATTTT; CDR3: CATRPQGASNQPQHF
D: -; V: TRBV7-2; J: TRBJ1-3; DNA: TGTGCCAGCAGTCCGGACGGATCTTCTGGAAACACCATATATTTT; CDR3: CASSPDGSSGNTIYF
D: -; V: TRBV6-5; J: TRBJ2-3; DNA: TGTGCCAGCAGTTACCAGGGCTTAAGCACAGATACGCAGTATTTT; CDR3: CASSYQGLSTDTQYF
D: TRBD2; V: TRBV4-3; J: TRBJ2-7; DNA: TGCGCCAGCAGCCCGGGTCCTAGCGGATCCGCAGAGCAGTACTTC; CDR3: CASSPGPSGSAEQYF
D: -; V: TRBV15; J: TRBJ1-1; DNA: TGTGCCACCAGCAACCAGGGTGGGCACACTGAAGCTTTCTTT; CDR3: CATSNQGGHTEAFF
D: -; V: TRBV7-9; J: TRBJ2-1; DNA: TGTGCCAGCAGCTTGGACTTTGGGGTGGGTTCCTACAATGAGCAGTTCTTC; CDR3: CASSLDFGVGSYNEQFF
D: -; V: TRBV14; J: TRBJ1-2; DNA: TGTGCCAGCAGCCCCCTCCGGACAGTCTATGGCTACACCTTC; CDR3: CASSPLRTVYGYTF
D: TRBD1; V: TRBV18; J: TRBJ2-3; DNA: TGTGCCAGCAGACAGGGTTTCAAATCAGATACGCAGTATTTT; CDR3: CASRQGFKSDTQYF
D: -; V: TRBV6-5; J: TRBJ1-6; DNA: TGTGCCAGCAGTTCCCGGGATATAAGAGGGTCACCCCTCCACTTT; CDR3: CASSSRDIRGSPLHF
D: -; V: TRBV2; J: TRBJ1-2; DNA: TGTGCCAGCAGCGCAAACAGGGATGGCTACACCTTC; CDR3: CASSANRDGYTF
D: -; V: TRBV5-1; J: TRBJ1-2; DNA: TGCGCCAGCAGCCAACTACCGGGACGGGGCTATGGCTACACCTTC; CDR3: CASSQLPGRGYGYTF
D: -; V: TRBV5-1; J: TRBJ2-5; DNA: TGCGCCAGCAGCTTCGCAGGCGAAGAGACCCAGTACTTC; CDR3: CASSFAGEETQYF
D: -; V: TRBV7-2; J: TRBJ1-6; DNA: TGTGCCAGCAGCTTAGTCAGTTCACCCCTCCACTTT; CDR3: CASSLVSSPLHF
D: -; V: TRBV19; J: TRBJ2-7; DNA: TGTGCCAGTAGTATCGGTCGGGGTTACTACGAGCAGTACTTC; CDR3: CASSIGRGYYEQYF
D: TRBD1; V: TRBV19; J: TRBJ1-2; DNA: TGTGCCAGTATGGGACAGCTCTATGGCTACACCTTC; CDR3: CASMGQLYGYTF
D: -; V: TRBV2; J: TRBJ1-3; DNA: TGTGCCAGCACAACGCAGGCGGACTCTGGAAACACCATATATTTT; CDR3: CASTTQADSGNTIYF